Sequencing of this T cell receptor beta chain was carried out in a study of cytomegalovirus exposure and HLA in healthy donors. About the research overall: Genotyping showed 70% to 90% of approximately 430 donors falling in the Caucasian-associated ancestry cluster. General study points: Researchers left out some V segments, among them TRBV6-2 and TRBV6-3, as indistinguishable. Later analysis suggested most CMV-associated TCR beta chains were HLA-restricted. An analysis was carried out at a later point. It showed that HLA-associated TCR beta chains were more clonally expanded than equally common non-associated chains.

The V gene's germline CDR1 is MNHEY and CDR2 SVGAGI. Between the trimmed V and J ends, which lost 0 bases and 2 bases, there was a span of 8 bases. CDR3 length: 14 residues. This clone was found a few times. Its specificity is not known. This specimen includes other DNA sequences encoding the same CDR3. Amplification used 60 Vbeta primers and 13 Jbeta primers. Produced via immunoSEQ multiplex PCR; TCRdb's table is partial and in-frame only. The sample lists roughly 150,000 clones, more than 8% occurring once. Sequencing used PBMCs. The TCR originated in a man aged 45-60 years in good health and CMV-seronegative. The V call is TRBV6-5, the J call TRBJ2-7; a possible D gene is TRBD2 (6 bases). Here the CDR3 DNA reads TGTGCCAGCAGTTACTCGAGGACTACCTACGAGCAGTACTTC. Its translation: CASSYSRTTYEQYF.